This is a list of T cell receptor beta chains from one sample in a study of blood T cell repertoires in COVID-19. Assay: immunoSEQ multiplex PCR; the TCRdb copy retains only in-frame clones and omits some. This sample has 250,000 to 300,000 clones, with about 76% found just once. Sequencing was carried out using peripheral blood. These receptors originate from a woman aged 55-70 years with active or convalescent COVID-19. The CDR3 runs from the conserved cysteine through the conserved F or W. The order of the fields is V gene, J gene, CDR3 protein.

TRBV28	TRBJ1-1	CASTDPRVGNTEAFF
TRBV7-9	TRBJ1-4	CASSLGPSRGLNEKLFF
TRBV18	TRBJ2-7	CASSPTGQVLDEQYF
TRBV7-2	TRBJ1-6	CASSPQSRGPLHF
TRBV3-1/TRBV3-2	TRBJ1-4	CASSQDRTQGKLFF
TRBV19	TRBJ1-2	CASKNRANYGYTF
TRBV11-2	TRBJ1-1	CASSLVGADTEAFF
TRBV4-3	TRBJ1-1	CASSQENRRAEAFF
TRBV11-2	TRBJ1-2	CASSRWGGGDYGYTF
TRBV5-4	TRBJ2-7	CASRGQGTYEQYF
TRBV11-2	TRBJ1-2	CASSPGTGGHYGYTF
TRBV7-2	TRBJ1-1	CASSFSGQGLTEAFF
TRBV9	TRBJ1-1	CASSVEPGQEAFF
TRBV11-3	TRBJ2-2	CASSPQQGVDGELFF
TRBV7-3	TRBJ1-1	CASSPSPRGMHTEAFF
TRBV9	TRBJ2-1	CASSARGSYNEQFF
TRBV7-9	TRBJ1-1	CASSRNGGANTEAFF
TRBV6-5	TRBJ2-4	CASSQQGATKNIQYF
TRBV5-5	TRBJ2-7	CASSYDPLREQYF